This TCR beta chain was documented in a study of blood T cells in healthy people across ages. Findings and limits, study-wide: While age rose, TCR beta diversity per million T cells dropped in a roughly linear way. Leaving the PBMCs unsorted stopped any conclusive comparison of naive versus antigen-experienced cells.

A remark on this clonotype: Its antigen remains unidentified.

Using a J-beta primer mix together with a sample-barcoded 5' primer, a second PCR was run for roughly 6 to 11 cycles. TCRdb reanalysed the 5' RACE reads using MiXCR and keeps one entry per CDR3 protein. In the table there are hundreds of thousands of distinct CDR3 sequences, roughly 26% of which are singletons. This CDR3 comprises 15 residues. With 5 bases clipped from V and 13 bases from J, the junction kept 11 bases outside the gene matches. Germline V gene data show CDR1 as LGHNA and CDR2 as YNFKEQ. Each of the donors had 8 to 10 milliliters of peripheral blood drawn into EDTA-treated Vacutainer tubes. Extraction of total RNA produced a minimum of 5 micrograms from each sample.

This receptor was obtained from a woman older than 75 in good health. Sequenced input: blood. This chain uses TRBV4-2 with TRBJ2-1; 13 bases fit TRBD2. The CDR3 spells CASSYGTSGEKTQFF. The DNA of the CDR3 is TGTGCCAGCAGCTACGGGACTAGCGGGGAAAAGACCCAGTTCTTC.